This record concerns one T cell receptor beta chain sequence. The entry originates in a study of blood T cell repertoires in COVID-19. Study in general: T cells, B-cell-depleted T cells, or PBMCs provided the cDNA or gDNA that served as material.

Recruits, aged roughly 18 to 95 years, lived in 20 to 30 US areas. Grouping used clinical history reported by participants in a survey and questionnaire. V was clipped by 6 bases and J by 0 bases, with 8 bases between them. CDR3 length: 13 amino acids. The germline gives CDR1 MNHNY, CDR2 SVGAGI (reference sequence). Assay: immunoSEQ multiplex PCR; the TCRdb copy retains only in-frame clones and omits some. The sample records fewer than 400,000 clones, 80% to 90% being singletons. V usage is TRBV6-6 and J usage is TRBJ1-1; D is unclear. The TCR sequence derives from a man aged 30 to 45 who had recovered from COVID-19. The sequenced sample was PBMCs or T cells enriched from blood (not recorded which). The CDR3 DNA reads TGTGCCAGCAGCCCAACACTGAACACTGAAGCTTTCTTT. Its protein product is CASSPTLNTEAFF.